These T cell receptor beta chains were read from a single sample in a study of blood T cell repertoires in COVID-19. TCRdb's table, derived via immunoSEQ multiplex PCR, lists solely in-frame clones and lacks some. Here the sample spans about 55,000 clones, over 70% being singletons. Sequencing was performed on peripheral blood. These receptors were obtained from a woman aged 70-85 years with acute or convalescent COVID-19. Both conserved end residues are part of each CDR3. Each record gives: D gene, clone size, V gene, J gene, CDR3 protein, CDR3 DNA. The D gene is left open where the match is weak. Clone size is given for some rows only: seen once, a few or many times, or a class if the clone is expanded.

d_gene: .; abundance: .; v_gene: TRBV19; j_gene: TRBJ2-1; CDR3aa: CASSILRVGRRGDSYNEQFF; CDR3nt: TGTGCCAGTAGTATATTAAGGGTCGGCCGACGCGGGGACTCCTACAATGAGCAGTTCTTC
d_gene: TRBD2; abundance: .; v_gene: TRBV11-2; j_gene: TRBJ2-3; CDR3aa: CASSSQRLAGTDTQYF; CDR3nt: TGTGCCAGCAGCTCCCAACGACTAGCGGGCACAGATACGCAGTATTTT
d_gene: TRBD1; abundance: .; v_gene: TRBV6-5; j_gene: TRBJ2-5; CDR3aa: CASTPRGTRKETQYF; CDR3nt: TGTGCCAGCACCCCCAGGGGGACAAGAAAAGAGACCCAGTACTTC
d_gene: .; abundance: .; v_gene: TRBV6-1; j_gene: TRBJ2-6; CDR3aa: CASCIAAGANVLTF; CDR3nt: TGTGCCAGCTGTATAGCCGCTGGGGCCAACGTCCTGACTTTC
d_gene: .; abundance: .; v_gene: TRBV5-4; j_gene: TRBJ1-2; CDR3aa: CASTTGGVGAGGYTF; CDR3nt: TGTGCCAGCACGACCGGGGGGGTGGGAGCAGGAGGCTACACCTTC
d_gene: .; abundance: .; v_gene: TRBV25-1; j_gene: TRBJ2-5; CDR3aa: CASSDGPEGTQYF; CDR3nt: TGTGCCAGCAGTGATGGCCCTGAGGGGACCCAGTACTTC
d_gene: .; abundance: .; v_gene: TRBV11-2; j_gene: TRBJ2-2; CDR3aa: CASTLSGVSWVLDTGELFF; CDR3nt: TGTGCCAGCACCCTTTCGGGTGTTTCTTGGGTCCTTGACACCGGGGAGCTGTTTTTT
d_gene: .; abundance: few; v_gene: TRBV4-2; j_gene: TRBJ1-1; CDR3aa: CASSPTIYTEAFF; CDR3nt: TGTGCCAGCAGCCCTACCATATACACTGAAGCTTTCTTT
d_gene: .; abundance: .; v_gene: TRBV4-2; j_gene: TRBJ1-1; CDR3aa: CASSQDPGGVGSTEAFF; CDR3nt: TGTGCCAGCAGCCAAGATCCAGGCGGGGTGGGTAGCACTGAAGCTTTCTTT
d_gene: .; abundance: once; v_gene: TRBV2; j_gene: TRBJ1-2; CDR3aa: CARLRGASGYTF; CDR3nt: TGTGCCAGACTACGGGGGGCGAGTGGCTACACCTTC
d_gene: .; abundance: once; v_gene: TRBV6-5; j_gene: TRBJ1-1; CDR3aa: CASSYNLGGNTEAFF; CDR3nt: TGTGCCAGCAGTTACAATCTGGGGGGGAACACTGAAGCTTTCTTT
d_gene: TRBD1; abundance: few; v_gene: TRBV18; j_gene: TRBJ1-2; CDR3aa: CASSPDGTGRGYTF; CDR3nt: TGTGCCAGCTCACCTGACGGGACAGGGAGAGGCTACACCTTC
d_gene: .; abundance: once; v_gene: TRBV24-1; j_gene: TRBJ2-3; CDR3aa: CATSDFNDFTDTQYF; CDR3nt: TGTGCCACCAGTGATTTCAACGACTTTACAGATACGCAGTATTTT
d_gene: TRBD1; abundance: .; v_gene: TRBV18; j_gene: TRBJ2-6; CDR3aa: CASSLQGAGANVLTF; CDR3nt: TGTGCCAGCTCTCTACAGGGGGCTGGGGCCAACGTCCTGACTTTC
d_gene: .; abundance: .; v_gene: TRBV9; j_gene: TRBJ1-5; CDR3aa: CASSTRGGQPQHF; CDR3nt: TGTGCCAGCAGCACGCGGGGGGGCCAGCCCCAGCATTTT
d_gene: TRBD1; abundance: .; v_gene: TRBV7-2; j_gene: TRBJ1-2; CDR3aa: CASSLGQGGYGYTF; CDR3nt: TGTGCCAGCAGCTTGGGACAGGGTGGCTATGGCTACACCTTC
d_gene: .; abundance: .; v_gene: TRBV7-3; j_gene: TRBJ1-2; CDR3aa: CASSLRRVNYGYTF; CDR3nt: TGTGCCAGCAGCTTAAGACGGGTTAACTATGGCTACACCTTC
d_gene: TRBD1; abundance: .; v_gene: TRBV7-6; j_gene: TRBJ1-1; CDR3aa: CASSLYDRAEAFF; CDR3nt: TGTGCCAGCAGCTTATACGACAGGGCTGAAGCTTTCTTT
d_gene: TRBD1; abundance: .; v_gene: TRBV30; j_gene: TRBJ1-1; CDR3aa: CAWSRQGAEAFF; CDR3nt: TGTGCCTGGAGTAGACAGGGCGCTGAAGCTTTCTTT
d_gene: TRBD1; abundance: .; v_gene: TRBV19; j_gene: TRBJ1-4; CDR3aa: CASSPTDRVQEKLFF; CDR3nt: TGTGCCAGTAGTCCGACGGACAGGGTTCAGGAAAAACTGTTTTTT
d_gene: TRBD2; abundance: .; v_gene: TRBV14; j_gene: TRBJ2-3; CDR3aa: CASSQEAAGGSTDTQYF; CDR3nt: TGTGCCAGCAGCCAAGAGGCAGCGGGGGGAAGCACAGATACGCAGTATTTT
d_gene: TRBD1; abundance: once; v_gene: TRBV9; j_gene: TRBJ1-6; CDR3aa: CASSIQGLDSPLHF; CDR3nt: TGTGCCAGCAGCATACAGGGGTTAGATTCACCCCTCCACTTT
d_gene: .; abundance: .; v_gene: TRBV6-5; j_gene: TRBJ1-1; CDR3aa: CASSRQGGTEAFF; CDR3nt: TGTGCCAGCTCCCGGCAGGGAGGCACTGAAGCTTTCTTT
d_gene: TRBD1; abundance: .; v_gene: TRBV3-1/TRBV3-2; j_gene: TRBJ2-5; CDR3aa: CASSHSTGDETQYF; CDR3nt: TGTGCCAGCAGCCACTCTACAGGGGACGAGACCCAGTACTTC
d_gene: .; abundance: .; v_gene: TRBV5-5; j_gene: TRBJ2-3; CDR3aa: CASSLSPHLGDTQYF; CDR3nt: TGTGCCAGCAGCTTGTCGCCCCACCTCGGAGATACGCAGTATTTT
d_gene: .; abundance: few; v_gene: TRBV20-1; j_gene: TRBJ1-1; CDR3aa: CSASKGFEVEAFF; CDR3nt: TGCAGTGCTAGTAAGGGGTTTGAGGTTGAAGCTTTCTTT
d_gene: TRBD1; abundance: .; v_gene: TRBV28; j_gene: TRBJ1-3; CDR3aa: CASRPGQAGNTIYF; CDR3nt: TGTGCCAGCCGGCCGGGACAGGCGGGAAACACCATATATTTT
d_gene: .; abundance: .; v_gene: TRBV5-1; j_gene: TRBJ1-2; CDR3aa: CASSARPGGDGYTF; CDR3nt: TGCGCCAGCAGCGCTCGGCCTGGGGGCGATGGCTACACCTTC
d_gene: TRBD1; abundance: .; v_gene: TRBV28; j_gene: TRBJ1-2; CDR3aa: CATNRGVNYGYTF; CDR3nt: TGTGCCACCAACAGGGGGGTTAACTATGGCTACACCTTC
d_gene: TRBD1; abundance: .; v_gene: TRBV18; j_gene: TRBJ1-1; CDR3aa: CASSPRTQGAEAFF; CDR3nt: TGTGCCAGCTCACCACGCACACAGGGGGCTGAAGCTTTCTTT
d_gene: .; abundance: .; v_gene: TRBV10-3; j_gene: TRBJ1-1; CDR3aa: CAFREALYTEAFF; CDR3nt: TGTGCCTTCCGCGAGGCCCTTTACACTGAAGCTTTCTTT
d_gene: .; abundance: .; v_gene: TRBV6-5; j_gene: TRBJ1-2; CDR3aa: CASSYLGGGTYGYTF; CDR3nt: TGTGCCAGCAGTTACTTAGGTGGCGGAACGTATGGCTACACCTTC
d_gene: .; abundance: few; v_gene: TRBV27; j_gene: TRBJ1-5; CDR3aa: CASSFHNQPQHF; CDR3nt: TGTGCCAGCAGTTTTCACAATCAGCCCCAGCATTTT
d_gene: .; abundance: .; v_gene: TRBV20-1; j_gene: TRBJ1-1; CDR3aa: CSASPGHEAFF; CDR3nt: TGCAGTGCTAGCCCGGGTCATGAAGCTTTCTTT
d_gene: TRBD1; abundance: few; v_gene: TRBV5-6; j_gene: TRBJ1-5; CDR3aa: CASSLRGPDQPQHF; CDR3nt: TGTGCCAGCAGCTTGAGGGGGCCGGACCAGCCCCAGCATTTT
d_gene: .; abundance: .; v_gene: TRBV3-1/TRBV3-2; j_gene: TRBJ1-1; CDR3aa: CASSQDLSQGRAFF; CDR3nt: TGTGCCAGCAGCCAAGACCTCTCCCAGGGGCGAGCTTTCTTT
d_gene: TRBD1; abundance: .; v_gene: TRBV19; j_gene: TRBJ2-1; CDR3aa: CASSIEGQGAYNEQFF; CDR3nt: TGTGCCAGTAGTATAGAAGGGCAGGGGGCATACAATGAGCAGTTCTTC
d_gene: TRBD1; abundance: .; v_gene: TRBV2; j_gene: TRBJ1-1; CDR3aa: CASSAYQGAQTEAFF; CDR3nt: TGTGCCAGCAGCGCATACCAGGGGGCGCAGACTGAAGCTTTCTTT
d_gene: .; abundance: .; v_gene: TRBV4-1; j_gene: TRBJ2-2; CDR3aa: CASSARTTQASTGELFF; CDR3nt: TGCGCCAGCAGCGCCCGGACTACCCAAGCGAGCACCGGGGAGCTGTTTTTT
d_gene: TRBD1; abundance: .; v_gene: TRBV2; j_gene: TRBJ2-5; CDR3aa: CASSSGQSIGETQYF; CDR3nt: TGTGCCAGCAGTTCGGGACAGTCGATCGGAGAGACCCAGTACTTC